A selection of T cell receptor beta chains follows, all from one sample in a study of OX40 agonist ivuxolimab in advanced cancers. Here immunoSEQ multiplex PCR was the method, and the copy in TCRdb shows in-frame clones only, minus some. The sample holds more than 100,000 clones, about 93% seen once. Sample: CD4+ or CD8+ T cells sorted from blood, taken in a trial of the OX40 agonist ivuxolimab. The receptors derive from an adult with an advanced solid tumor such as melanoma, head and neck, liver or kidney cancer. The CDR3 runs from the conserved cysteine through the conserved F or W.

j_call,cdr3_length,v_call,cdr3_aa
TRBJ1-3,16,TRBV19,CASSYIGGASGNTIYF
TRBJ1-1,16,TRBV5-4,CASSLGEGIVNTEAFF
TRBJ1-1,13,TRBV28,CASNTLNRGEAFF
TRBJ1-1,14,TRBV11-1,CASSLESQNTEAFF
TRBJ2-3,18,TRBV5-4,CASSATTGGSGILDTQYF
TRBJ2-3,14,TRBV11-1,CASSLDPSTDTQYF
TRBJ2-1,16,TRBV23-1,CASSQSTGREKRKQFF
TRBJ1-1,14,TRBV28,CASSRTVMNTEAFF
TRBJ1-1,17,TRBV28,CASSLVQGATPNTEAFF
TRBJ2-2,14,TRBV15,CASRGDSRTGELFF
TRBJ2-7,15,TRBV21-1,CASSICGGGSYEQYF
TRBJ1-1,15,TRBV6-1,CASSEVQRRNTEAFF
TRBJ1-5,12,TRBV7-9,CASSFGGGPQHF
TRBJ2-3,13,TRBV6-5,CASSPTHTDTQYF
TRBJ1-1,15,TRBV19,CASSIQGTLNTEAFF
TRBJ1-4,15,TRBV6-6,CASSYSGTVNEKLFF
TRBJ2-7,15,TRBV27,CASRRLREDSYEQYF
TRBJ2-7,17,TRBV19,CASSIASGAAGGLEQYF
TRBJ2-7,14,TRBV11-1,CASSLDGIRYEQYF
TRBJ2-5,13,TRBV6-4,CASSEREGGTQYF
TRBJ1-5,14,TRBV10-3,CATRTSGGNQPQHF
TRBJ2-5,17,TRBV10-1,CASSETTGTSGIGPQYF
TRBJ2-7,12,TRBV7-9,CASSDELTLPYF
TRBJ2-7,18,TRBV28,CASSFRTIPIETYYEQYF
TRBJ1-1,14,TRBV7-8,CASSSKDTVTEAFF
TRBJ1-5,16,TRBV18,CASSQTGTGGNQPQHF
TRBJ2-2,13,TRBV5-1,CASSFQNTGELFF
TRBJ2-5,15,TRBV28,CASSWGLANQETQYF
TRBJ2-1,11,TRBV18,CASSPRNEQFF
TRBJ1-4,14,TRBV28,CASSLGQTPEKLFF
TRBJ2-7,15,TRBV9,CASSPRRQGYTEQYF
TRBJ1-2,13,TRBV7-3,CASSLTGGYGYTF
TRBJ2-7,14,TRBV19,CASSPRDRGYEQYF
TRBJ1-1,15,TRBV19,CASSVKGGPNTEAFF
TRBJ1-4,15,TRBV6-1,CASDARKGGMEKLFF
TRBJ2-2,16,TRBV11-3,CASSLTGTGGAGELFF
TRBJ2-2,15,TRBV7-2,CASSLADSPTGELFF
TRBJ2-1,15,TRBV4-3,CASSHGLAEYNEQFF
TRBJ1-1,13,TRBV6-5,CASSPRTGREAFF
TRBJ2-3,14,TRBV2,CATTSGSYEYTQYF
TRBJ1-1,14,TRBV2,CASGKGQANTEAFF
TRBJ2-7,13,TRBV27,CASSVTGNYEQYF
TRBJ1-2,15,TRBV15,CATSSAIDAYYGYTF
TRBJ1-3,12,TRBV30,CAWSQSGNTIYF
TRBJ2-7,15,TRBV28,CASSIPGIGQDEQYF
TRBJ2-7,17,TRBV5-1,CASSWGLAGGPSYEQYF
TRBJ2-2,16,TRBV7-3,CASSLQTSGITGELFF
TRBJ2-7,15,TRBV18,CASSAGTSGTYEQYF
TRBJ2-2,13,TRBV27,CASSQTSPGELFF
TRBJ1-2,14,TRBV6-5,CASSGGGSSYGYTF
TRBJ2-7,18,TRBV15,CATSRDQTSGSRSYEQYF
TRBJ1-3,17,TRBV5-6,CASSLAKGRAGGNTIYF